The clone carrying this TCR beta chain was seen at least ten times. No antigen is known for it. By way of CD45RO/CCR7/CD25/CD127/CD95/CD27, the CD4+ regulatory, stem cell-like memory, central memory and naive cells were sorted. The data were taken from a study of beta chain features in type 1 diabetes. The CDR3 is made up of 15 amino acids. Looked up from germline, CDR1 is SQVTM and CDR2 is ANQGSEA. J lost 4 bases, V lost 6 bases, and 13 bases had no gene match. Expressed TCRB transcripts were sequenced because the entire RNA isolate underwent reverse transcription. Method: immunoSEQ multiplex PCR; TCRdb's copy keeps in-frame clones and lacks some. The table lists about 130,000 clones, about a tenth of them singletons. Study-wide findings and caveats: PCR might preferentially amplify shorter templates, equally in patients and controls. Lower insertion and higher deletion counts appeared at VDJ junctions in type 1 diabetes patients.

This TCR was recovered from a man between 18 and 35 years old in good health. The V and J genes are TRBV29-1 and TRBJ2-3; 7 bases match TRBD2. Input material: central memory CD4+ T cells from blood. The CDR3 is CSVHSPGGSADTQYF. In nucleotides, the CDR3 is TGCAGCGTCCACAGCCCGGGGGGAAGCGCAGATACGCAGTATTTT.